These 8 T cell receptor beta chains originate from one sample sequenced in a study of CD4 T cells in relation to SARS-CoV-2 and coronaviruses. Their recognized antigens are unknown. The data were produced by immunoSEQ multiplex PCR, yet TCRdb's version contains in-frame clones alone and is incomplete. The table records roughly 38,000 clones, about 80% of them present only once. What was sequenced was naive CD4+ T cells from PBMCs, cultured in vitro. Indicated subset: naive CD4+ T cells isolated by negative enrichment. The receptors were sampled from an adult with COVID-19.

A single count supports this clone. The chain couples TRBV18 to TRBJ1-5, with a weak D call TRBD1 (5 bases). The CDR3 has 14 amino acids. V gave up 3 bases and J gave up 7 bases, with 13 bases separating them. CDR1 KGHSH and CDR2 LQKENI come from the germline V gene. For the CDR3, the DNA is TGTGCCAGCTCACCTGAATCCCGGGGGCAGCCCCAGCATTTT. This codes for CASSPESRGQPQHF.

This sequence joins TRBV3-1 (or the pseudogene TRBV3-2) and TRBJ2-2; D not resolved. The CDR3 is made up of 13 amino acids. CDR1 and CDR2 from the germline V gene are LGHDT and YNNKEL (reference sequence). The ends were cut back, 1 base at V and 7 bases at J, with 7 bases in the middle. The CDR3 DNA reads TGTGCCAGCAGCCAAGTTTATGACGGGGAGCTGTTTTTT. This codes for CASSQVYDGELFF.

In its sample, this clone was seen a few times. The V call is TRBV5-1, the J call TRBJ2-3; 7 bases are a match to TRBD2. From germline, CDR1 is SGHRS and CDR2 YFSETQ. Germline trimming cut 8 bases from V and 4 bases from J; bases unmatched to any gene: 13. The CDR3 loop spans 15 amino acids. CDR3 amino acids: CASRSGPMGPDTQYF. DNA of the CDR3: TGCGCCAGTCGTAGCGGGCCTATGGGGCCAGATACGCAGTATTTT.

The chain uses TRBV28 and TRBJ2-5, with 9 bases fitting TRBD2. CDR1 MDHEN and CDR2 SYDVKM come from the germline V gene. There are 17 residues in the CDR3. Trimming cost V 5 bases and J 3 bases; bases outside gene matches: 13. The DNA for the CDR3 is TGTGCCAGCAGTAACGAGGGGCTAGCGGGAAATAAAGAGACCCAGTACTTC. It translates to CASSNEGLAGNKETQYF.

J is TRBJ1-4 and V is TRBV7-9; D not certain. Deletions cut 5 bases from V and 0 bases from J, with 13 bases between. Germline CDR1 and CDR2: SEHNR and FQNEAQ (reference sequence). The CDR3 spans 16 residues. CDR3 DNA sequence: TGTGCCAGCAGCCCGCGAGGTTGGCCAACTAATGAAAAACTGTTTTTT. It is translated as CASSPRGWPTNEKLFF.

This chain joins TRBV5-1 and TRBJ2-7; TRBD2 matches 10 bases. V shed 2 bases and J 5 bases; nucleotides not matched to a gene: 4. Germline lookup yields CDR1 SGHRS and CDR2 YFSETQ. This CDR3 contains 14 residues. The CDR3, as DNA: TGCGCCAGCAGCTTAGGAGCGGGAGGGAACGAGCAGTACTTC. Residues: CASSLGAGGNEQYF.

This clone occurred once. The CDR3 coding sequence is TGTGCCATCAGAACAGGGTCGGCTGGCTACGAGCAGTACTTC. Residues: CAIRTGSAGYEQYF. The chain joins TRBV10-3 to TRBJ2-7, with D tentatively TRBD1 (6 bases). The V end was cut by 6 bases, the J end by 3 bases, with 15 bases between. The CDR3 totals 14 residues. Germline V CDR1 and CDR2: ENHRY, SYGVKD.

The rearrangement uses TRBV27 and TRBJ2-1; D is unclear. Germline V CDR1 and CDR2: MNHEY, SMNVEV (reference sequence). The V end lost 4 bases, the J end lost 7 bases, and 5 bases lay between the germline ends. The CDR3 consists of 11 residues. The CDR3 is CASSSGNEQFF. CDR3 bases: TGTGCCAGCAGTTCAGGTAATGAGCAGTTCTTC.